What follows are 19 T cell receptor beta chains derived from one specimen sequenced in a study of T cells in Graves' hyperthyroidism and ophthalmopathy. Amplification of TCR beta CDR3 regions was performed using RNA transcripts as template. HTBI primers drove first-round RT-PCR of the TCR CDR3. TCRdb re-called the multiplex PCR reads with MiXCR, one entry per CDR3 protein. The sample consists of roughly 290,000 distinct CDR3 sequences, about an eighth of them appearing once. Sequencing was done on a sample of blood. The receptors were gathered from a woman aged 25-40 years with Graves' hyperthyroidism that later progressed to Graves' ophthalmopathy.

The gene calls are TRBV5-1 and TRBJ1-1; D possibly corresponds to TRBD1 (6 bases). Germline V gene lookup returns CDR1 SGHRS and CDR2 YFSETQ. The length of the CDR3 is 15 residues. The V end was cut by 0 bases, the J end by 2 bases, with 11 bases between. This CDR3 is CASSLEAGANTEAFF. The CDR3 coding sequence is TGCGCCAGCAGCTTGGAGGCAGGGGCAAACACTGAAGCTTTCTTT.

This clonotype was detected ten times or more. The V and J genes are TRBV27 and TRBJ1-2; D may be TRBD1 (6 bases). Trimming pared 2 bases from V and 8 bases from J, leaving 12 bases between. This CDR3 has 13 amino acids. The germline CDR1 and CDR2 sequences are MNHEY and SMNVEV (reference sequence). The CDR3 protein is CASSLVPGAGYTF. The DNA for the CDR3 is TGTGCCAGCAGTTTAGTTCCGGGGGCAGGCTACACCTTC.

The V and J genes are TRBV19 and TRBJ2-3; 8 bases fit TRBD1. The J segment lost 4 bases and the V segment lost 4 bases, leaving 10 bases of the junction unmatched. CDR1 is LNHDA and CDR2 is SQIVND in the germline V gene (reference sequence). The length of the CDR3 is 16 residues. DNA of the CDR3: TGTGCCAGTAGTAAGATCCAGGGGGCATCGGCAGATACGCAGTATTTT. It encodes CASSKIQGASADTQYF.

This clonotype was recorded many times. J is TRBJ1-5 and V is TRBV19; D possibly corresponds to TRBD1 (6 bases). CDR3 length: 12 amino acids. V was cut by 9 bases and J by 2 bases, with 8 bases left in between. CDR1 and CDR2 from the germline V gene are LNHDA and SQIVND (reference sequence). The CDR3 region is CASRTGNQPQHF. The CDR3 DNA follows: TGTGCCAGCAGGACAGGCAATCAGCCCCAGCATTTT.

This clonotype showed up many times. The rearrangement joins TRBV7-2 to TRBJ2-5, with a possible D match to TRBD1 (6 bases). The CDR3 length is 14 residues. Germline V gene sequence: CDR1 SGHTA, CDR2 FQGNSA. Trimming removed 2 bases from V and 5 bases from J, with 12 bases in between. The CDR3 nucleotides read TGTGCCAGCAGCTTAAAAGGGGGTGGGGAGACCCAGTACTTC. Translating it yields CASSLKGGGETQYF.

This clonotype was observed at least ten times. The rearrangement uses TRBV4-2 and TRBJ1-3; the D gene is possibly TRBD1 (5 bases). Germline V gives CDR1 LGHNA, CDR2 YNFKEQ. V lost 0 bases to trimming and J lost 3 bases, with 15 bases between them. CDR3 length: 17 residues. The CDR3 here is CASSQEGHRSFGNTIYF. CDR3 DNA sequence: TGTGCCAGCAGCCAAGAAGGGCACAGGAGCTTTGGAAACACCATATATTTT.

V is TRBV24-1 and J is TRBJ2-2, with D perhaps TRBD2 (6 bases). The CDR3 runs to 13 residues. Deletions cut 4 bases from V and 6 bases from J, with 8 bases between. Germline V gene sequence: CDR1 KGHDR, CDR2 SFDVKD. The CDR3 bases are TGTGCCACCAGTGAAGGAGGGGCCGGGGAGCTGTTTTTT. It specifies CATSEGGAGELFF.

This clonotype was found many times. Here the CDR3 reads CASSRDLKIAFF. The CDR3 coding sequence is TGCGCCAGCAGCCGGGACCTAAAGATAGCTTTCTTT. The chain combines TRBV5-1 with TRBJ1-1, with D maybe TRBD1 (5 bases). The CDR3 has 12 amino acids. The germline V and J ends were trimmed by 4 bases and 10 bases, with 14 bases remaining between them. CDR1 SGHRS and CDR2 YFSETQ come from the germline V gene.

This clonotype appeared a few times. The chain has TRBV25-1 and TRBJ2-7; perhaps TRBD1 as D (5 bases). From germline, CDR1 is MGHDK and CDR2 SYGVNS. V lost 3 bases and J 1 base, leaving 16 bases between the germline ends. The CDR3 contains 16 residues. The CDR3 sequence: CASSDPREHQSYEQYF. CDR3 nucleotides: TGTGCCAGCAGTGACCCCAGGGAACACCAGTCCTACGAGCAGTACTTC.

This clonotype was recorded at least ten times. The chain couples TRBV6-2 or TRBV6-3 to TRBJ2-2; D may be TRBD1 (6 bases). The CDR3 consists of 13 residues. V lost 10 bases to trimming and J lost 3 bases, with 12 bases between them. Germline assignment: CDR1 MNHEY and CDR2 SVGEGT. CDR3 region: CATQGWDTGELFF. CDR3 bases: TGTGCCACCCAGGGGTGGGACACCGGGGAGCTGTTTTTT.

There are many counts of this clonotype. The chain carries TRBV12-3 or TRBV12-4 and TRBJ1-3; the D is unclear. CDR3 length: 12 amino acids. V was cut by 3 bases and J by 4 bases, with 4 bases left in between. CDR3 sequence: CASSLGGNTIYF. DNA for the CDR3: TGTGCCAGCAGTTTGGGCGGAAACACCATATATTTT.

This clonotype was detected ten times or more. V usage is TRBV30 and J usage is TRBJ1-4; maybe TRBD1 (6 bases). Trimming stripped 5 bases from V and 3 bases from J, with 10 bases between. This CDR3 has 13 residues. The germline V gene encodes CDR1 GTSNPN and CDR2 SVGIG (reference sequence). The CDR3 is CAWAGVSNEKLFF. The CDR3 DNA sequence: TGTGCCTGGGCAGGGGTGTCTAATGAAAAACTGTTTTTT.

At least ten counts were recorded for this clonotype. The CDR3 DNA is TGTGCCAGCAGCGTAGGAGAAGGGGATGGAAACACCATATATTTT. Encoded protein: CASSVGEGDGNTIYF. This chain uses TRBV9 with TRBJ1-3, with D maybe TRBD1 (5 bases). V lost 0 bases and J lost 3, with 10 bases in between. Germline CDR1 SGDLS, CDR2 YYNGEE. This CDR3 comprises 15 residues.

This clonotype was detected many times. This chain uses TRBV6-1 with TRBJ1-2; D uncertain. CDR1 and CDR2 from the germline V gene are MNHNS and SASEGT. Trimming stripped 2 bases from V and 4 bases from J, with 8 bases between. The CDR3 has 13 amino acids. CDR3 sequence reads: CASSERGLYGYTF. CDR3 bases: TGTGCCAGCAGTGAACGGGGTCTCTATGGCTACACCTTC.

This clonotype was seen repeatedly, ten times or more. The chain has TRBV5-1 and TRBJ2-7; TRBD2 matches 7 bases. There are 13 residues in the CDR3. The trim removed 7 bases at V and 6 bases at J, leaving 10 bases unmatched. Germline V lookup: CDR1 SGHRS, CDR2 YFSETQ. CDR3 protein: CASAEELASEQYF. CDR3 nucleotides: TGCGCCAGCGCCGAGGAACTAGCGAGCGAGCAGTACTTC.

This clonotype was recorded at least ten times. V gene TRBV3-1 combines with J gene TRBJ2-1, with D perhaps TRBD1 (5 bases). This CDR3 spans 15 amino acids. V was shortened by 0 bases and J by 5 bases, with 11 bases between the two germline ends. Per germline, CDR1 LGHDT and CDR2 YNNKEL (reference sequence). For the CDR3, the DNA is TGTGCCAGCAGCCAAGAATTGGGGCCGCACAATGAGCAGTTCTTC. This encodes CASSQELGPHNEQFF.

This chain joins TRBV11-1 and TRBJ1-2; 9 positions match TRBD1. Germline CDR1 is SGHAT and CDR2 is FQDESV (reference sequence). V gave up 4 bases and J gave up 6 bases; unmatched junction bases: 6. This CDR3 contains 14 residues. CDR3 protein: CASSSGQGRNGYTF. In DNA form, the CDR3 reads TGTGCCAGCAGCTCCGGACAGGGGCGTAATGGCTACACCTTC. The entire variable domain, with the rest obtained from reference TRBV11-1 and TRBJ1-2, is as follows: EAEVAQSPRYKITEKSQAVAFWCDPISGHATLYWYRQILGQGPELLVQFQDESVVDDSQLPKDRFSAERLKGVDSTLKIQPAELGDSAMYLCASSSGQGRNGYTFGSGTRLTVV.

This clonotype was recorded at least ten times. V and J are TRBV27 and TRBJ2-1; TRBD1 agrees at 7 bases. V shed 2 bases, J shed 4 bases, and the junction held 2 bases outside the gene matches. Per germline, CDR1 MNHEY and CDR2 SMNVEV (reference sequence). There are 14 residues in the CDR3. CDR3 bases: TGTGCCAGCAGTTTAAACAGGGGATACAATGAGCAGTTCTTC. It translates to CASSLNRGYNEQFF.

The table lists this clonotype with many counts. This chain connects TRBV7-9 to TRBJ2-7, with D perhaps given as TRBD1 or TRBD2 (5 bases each). Germline CDR1 and CDR2: SEHNR and FQNEAQ (reference sequence). This CDR3 has 14 residues. The ends were cut back, 6 bases at V and 5 bases at J, with 17 bases in the middle. CDR3 DNA sequence: TGTGCCAGCAGGAGGGGTGGCACCTTCCACGAGCAGTACTTC. As protein: CASRRGGTFHEQYF.